These T cell receptor beta chains were read from a single sample in a study of blood T cell repertoires in COVID-19. TCRdb keeps only in-frame clones here, not all; method: immunoSEQ multiplex PCR. This sample has 30,000 to 40,000 clones, with roughly nine tenths found just once. The sequenced material came from peripheral blood. The receptors were gathered from a human donor in a cohort sampled during active COVID-19. Each CDR3 is given with its conserved first and last residue. D genes are given only for firm matches. Rows give clone size only sometimes, using once, few, many, or a class for an expanded clone.

CDR3 protein: CASSFRSLQGEAFF
CDR3 DNA: TGTGCCAGCAGCTTCCGTAGCCTTCAAGGTGAAGCTTTCTTT
clone size: once
V gene: TRBV3-1/TRBV3-2
D gene: -
J gene: TRBJ1-1

CDR3 protein: CASSYSELSSGTQYF
CDR3 DNA: TGTGCCAGCAGTTACTCCGAACTGTCTTCAGGGACCCAGTACTTC
clone size: once
V gene: TRBV6-5
D gene: -
J gene: TRBJ2-5

CDR3 protein: CASSRDRGLTDTQYF
CDR3 DNA: TGTGCCAGCAGCAGGGACAGGGGGCTTACAGATACGCAGTATTTT
clone size: -
V gene: TRBV5-6
D gene: TRBD1
J gene: TRBJ2-3

CDR3 protein: CASSLGQGYLGYTF
CDR3 DNA: TGTGCCAGCAGTTTAGGGCAGGGCTATCTTGGCTACACCTTC
clone size: -
V gene: TRBV27
D gene: -
J gene: TRBJ1-2

CDR3 protein: CAVQGSGANVLTF
CDR3 DNA: TGTGCCGTACAGGGCTCTGGGGCCAACGTCCTGACTTTC
clone size: -
V gene: TRBV10-3
D gene: -
J gene: TRBJ2-6

CDR3 protein: CASRETGTGNTGELFF
CDR3 DNA: TGCGCCAGCAGGGAAACCGGGACAGGCAACACCGGGGAGCTGTTTTTT
clone size: -
V gene: TRBV10-2
D gene: TRBD1
J gene: TRBJ2-2

CDR3 protein: CASSINRGAETQYF
CDR3 DNA: TGTGCCAGTAGTATCAATCGGGGGGCAGAGACCCAGTACTTC
clone size: -
V gene: TRBV19
D gene: -
J gene: TRBJ2-5

CDR3 protein: CASSLFSGPGSNQPQHF
CDR3 DNA: TGTGCCAGTAGTCTATTCAGTGGCCCGGGGAGCAATCAGCCCCAGCATTTT
clone size: -
V gene: TRBV19
D gene: -
J gene: TRBJ1-5

CDR3 protein: CASSSSPPAGGKDTQYF
CDR3 DNA: TGCGCCAGCAGCTCCTCCCCGCCGGCGGGGGGCAAAGATACGCAGTATTTT
clone size: -
V gene: TRBV5-1
D gene: TRBD2
J gene: TRBJ2-3

CDR3 protein: CASTPSRGWNTGELFF
CDR3 DNA: TGTGCCAGTACCCCCTCCCGCGGCTGGAACACCGGGGAGCTGTTTTTT
clone size: -
V gene: TRBV19
D gene: -
J gene: TRBJ2-2

CDR3 protein: CASSLIGSPGELFF
CDR3 DNA: TGTGCCAGCAGCTTAATTGGGAGCCCCGGGGAGCTGTTTTTT
clone size: -
V gene: TRBV11-2
D gene: -
J gene: TRBJ2-2

CDR3 protein: CATLGDMNTGELFF
CDR3 DNA: TGTGCCACCCTGGGGGACATGAACACCGGGGAGCTGTTTTTT
clone size: -
V gene: TRBV5-8
D gene: -
J gene: TRBJ2-2

CDR3 protein: CASSTYDRDRELFF
CDR3 DNA: TGTGCCAGTAGTACGTACGACAGGGATAGAGAGCTGTTTTTT
clone size: few
V gene: TRBV19
D gene: TRBD1
J gene: TRBJ2-2

CDR3 protein: CASSFRGPIYF
CDR3 DNA: TGTGCCAGCAGTTTCAGGGGGCCCATATATTTT
clone size: few
V gene: TRBV28
D gene: TRBD1
J gene: TRBJ1-3

CDR3 protein: CASSPNPTGGGKLFF
CDR3 DNA: TGTGCCAGCAGCCCGAACCCGACAGGGGGCGGGAAACTGTTTTTT
clone size: -
V gene: TRBV7-2
D gene: TRBD1
J gene: TRBJ1-4

CDR3 protein: CASSFGGFDYNEQFF
CDR3 DNA: TGTGCCAGCAGCTTCGGCGGCTTCGACTACAATGAGCAGTTCTTC
clone size: -
V gene: TRBV11-2
D gene: -
J gene: TRBJ2-1

CDR3 protein: CASSDGGTPVNYGYTF
CDR3 DNA: TGTGCCAGCAGTGATGGGGGGACCCCGGTTAACTATGGCTACACCTTC
clone size: -
V gene: TRBV25-1
D gene: -
J gene: TRBJ1-2

CDR3 protein: CASSQDISGYGYTF
CDR3 DNA: TGTGCCAGCAGCCAAGATATTTCGGGCTATGGCTACACCTTC
clone size: once
V gene: TRBV4-2
D gene: -
J gene: TRBJ1-2

CDR3 protein: CASSSPPQRLTDTQYF
CDR3 DNA: TGCGCCAGCAGCTCTCCCCCCCAGCGGCTCACAGATACGCAGTATTTT
clone size: -
V gene: TRBV5-1
D gene: -
J gene: TRBJ2-3

CDR3 protein: CASSVGWSTEAFF
CDR3 DNA: TGTGCCAGCAGCGTAGGTTGGAGCACTGAAGCTTTCTTT
clone size: -
V gene: TRBV9
D gene: -
J gene: TRBJ1-1

CDR3 protein: CATRAGMERGGEQFF
CDR3 DNA: TGTGCCACCAGAGCAGGAATGGAAAGGGGTGGTGAGCAGTTCTTC
clone size: -
V gene: TRBV24-1
D gene: -
J gene: TRBJ2-1

CDR3 protein: CAWSAGLAGADTQYF
CDR3 DNA: TGTGCCTGGAGTGCGGGACTAGCGGGAGCCGATACGCAGTATTTT
clone size: -
V gene: TRBV30
D gene: TRBD2
J gene: TRBJ2-3

CDR3 protein: CSVEEEGEGGYTF
CDR3 DNA: TGCAGCGTTGAGGAGGAGGGAGAAGGTGGCTACACCTTC
clone size: -
V gene: TRBV29-1
D gene: -
J gene: TRBJ1-2

CDR3 protein: CASSFSVSGNTIYF
CDR3 DNA: TGTGCCAGCAGCTTCTCGGTCTCTGGAAACACCATATATTTT
clone size: -
V gene: TRBV6-5
D gene: -
J gene: TRBJ1-3

CDR3 protein: CAWGFGKVRDTQYF
CDR3 DNA: TGTGCCTGGGGGTTCGGTAAGGTCAGGGATACGCAGTATTTT
clone size: -
V gene: TRBV30
D gene: -
J gene: TRBJ2-3

CDR3 protein: CASMNQGQKNTEAFF
CDR3 DNA: TGTGCCAGCATGAACCAAGGACAGAAGAACACTGAAGCTTTCTTT
clone size: -
V gene: TRBV28
D gene: -
J gene: TRBJ1-1

CDR3 protein: CASSFSGFGTGELFF
CDR3 DNA: TGTGCCAGCAGCTTTTCCGGTTTCGGCACCGGGGAGCTGTTTTTT
clone size: -
V gene: TRBV11-2
D gene: -
J gene: TRBJ2-2

CDR3 protein: CASNRGNTEAFF
CDR3 DNA: TGTGCCAGTAACAGGGGGAACACTGAAGCTTTCTTT
clone size: -
V gene: TRBV19
D gene: TRBD1
J gene: TRBJ1-1

CDR3 protein: CASSPIGGEKLFF
CDR3 DNA: TGTGCCAGCAGTCCCATAGGAGGTGAAAAACTGTTTTTT
clone size: -
V gene: TRBV6-5
D gene: -
J gene: TRBJ1-4

CDR3 protein: CASKQGDRQPQHF
CDR3 DNA: TGTGCCAGCAAACAGGGAGATAGACAGCCCCAGCATTTT
clone size: -
V gene: TRBV6-5
D gene: -
J gene: TRBJ1-5

CDR3 protein: CSVLQQGDYGYTF
CDR3 DNA: TGCAGCGTTCTACAACAGGGAGACTATGGCTACACCTTC
clone size: -
V gene: TRBV29-1
D gene: -
J gene: TRBJ1-2

CDR3 protein: CATLGAYGYTF
CDR3 DNA: TGTGCCACCCTTGGGGCCTATGGCTACACCTTC
clone size: -
V gene: TRBV24-1
D gene: -
J gene: TRBJ1-2